This T cell receptor (beta chain) was sequenced for a study of cytomegalovirus exposure and HLA in healthy donors. TCRdb's copy holds only in-frame clones and misses some; the assay was immunoSEQ multiplex PCR. Among hundreds of thousands of clones listed, 86% were seen once. V gave up 1 base and J gave up 4 bases; unmatched junction bases: 6. Per the germline V gene, CDR1 is LNHNV and CDR2 is YYDKDF (reference sequence). The CDR3 spans 17 residues. The rearrangement uses TRBV15 and TRBJ2-3; 12 positions agree with TRBD2. The TCR sequence derives from a woman in her late teens or twenties in good health and CMV-seronegative. The sequenced material came from PBMCs. DNA of the CDR3: TGTGCCACCAGCAGAGGCGGCCTAGCGGGAGGGGCAGATACGCAGTATTTT. Translating it yields CATSRGGLAGGADTQYF.